The TCR beta chain described here comes from a study of shared T cell receptors in the human thymus (dated by TCRdb to the early 2020s). A note on the overall study: The study examined how the human thymus generates shared, self-reactive T-cell receptor alpha chains.

CDR1 and CDR2 are drawn from the germline V gene: MNHEY, SVGAGI. The CDR3 goes from the cysteine to the phenylalanine over 13 residues. The read is trimmed to its CDR3 DNA, 39 bases read in frame from base 1. A distance of 13 bases separates the germline ends of V and J, which lose 8 bases and 2 bases respectively. Of note for this clone: Its antigen target is currently unknown. No clone much larger than this one lies a single base away; base qualities are absent.

Library creation used the immunoSEQ multiplex PCR assay. The clones in this table, taken by TCRdb from immuneACCESS, are in-frame only. Not every clone is retained; where verified, under half of the shortfall comes from an unresolved V gene, and the cause of the rest is unknown. The sample table holds more than 300,000 clones, of which 85% to 95% were seen once. 0.015% to 0.025% of the sample is held by the ten biggest clonotypes. The rearranged segments are TRBV6-5 and TRBJ2-7; TRBD2 is perhaps the D gene, given 7 matching bases. Sequenced input: thymocytes. The TCR originated in a human donor. The nucleotide sequence is given as TGTGCCAGCGGGAGGGGACATCCCTACGAGCAGTACTTC. It is translated as CASGRGHPYEQYF.